This T cell receptor (beta chain) was sequenced in a study of blood T cell repertoires in COVID-19. Study-wide background: Spain, Italy and the United States supplied samples that represented acute and convalescent COVID-19.

Original analysis: Researchers report that nucleated cell counts were estimated from reference gene primer amplification. TCRdb keeps only in-frame clones here, not all; method: immunoSEQ multiplex PCR. D and trimming were read from the DNA, whereas the V and J calls and clone size are those reported in that table. The sample holds approximately 300,000 clones, more than 90% seen once. Trimming cost V 5 bases and J 2 bases, with 17 bases left between them. Per the germline V gene, CDR1 is SGHKS and CDR2 is YYEKEE (reference sequence). This CDR3 region has 15 residues. Within 2 weeks before study entry, exposed participants met a COVID-19 case.

The specimen sequenced was PBMCs or T cells enriched from blood (not recorded which). The chain combines TRBV5-5 with TRBJ2-7, with D maybe TRBD1 (7 bases). This clonotype was obtained from a woman aged 30 to 39 who had been exposed to COVID-19. This CDR3 reads CASSSQGTPAYEQYF. The DNA of the CDR3 is TGTGCCAGCAGTTCACAGGGGACTCCCGCCTACGAGCAGTACTTC.